The entry that follows covers one T cell receptor beta chain sequence. The antigen is undetermined. The data belong to a study of shared clonotypes between healthy human individuals. Germline assignment: CDR1 WSHSY and CDR2 SAAADI. Between the trimmed V and J ends, which lost 6 bases and 7 bases, there was a span of 13 bases. This CDR3 comprises 13 residues. Study outcomes and limitations: Limitation of the genetic and exposure-history diversity represented came from the few donors.

Deep-level assay runs were performed. It was on ten immunoSEQ deep assay plates that unsorted PBMC DNA was sequenced. The authors' processing: ImmunoSEQ only sent back junction sequences with no quality scores, so filtering was done differently. The protocol was immunoSEQ multiplex PCR, while the TCRdb copy is restricted to in-frame clones and leaves out a portion. V, J and clone size are those of that table, while D and trimming were read from the DNA. The data hold about 490,000 clones, with around 80% observed a single time. This sequence originates from a woman in her 40s in good health. Some clones in this sample may be carry-over from other donors' samples. This chain uses TRBV10-2 with TRBJ2-1; TRBD2 might be the D (6 bases). Sequencing used PBMCs. CDR3: CASRRDPVNEQFF. For the CDR3, the DNA is TGCGCCAGCAGGCGGGACCCGGTGAATGAGCAGTTCTTC.